The T cell receptor beta chain described here comes from a study of blood T cell repertoires in COVID-19. As for the study in general: Samples came from the United States, Italy and Spain, spanning acute and convalescent COVID-19. Nucleic acid was either cDNA or gDNA, and it came from T cells, B-cell-depleted T cells, or PBMCs.

Assay: immunoSEQ multiplex PCR; the TCRdb copy retains only in-frame clones and omits some. The sample has about 210,000 clones, more than 85% seen once; the top ten hold around 0.72%. The V gene lost 1 base and the J gene lost 6 bases, with 21 bases spanning the gap. Germline V CDR1 and CDR2: LNHNV, YYDKDF (reference sequence). There are 17 residues in the CDR3. This rearrangement joins TRBV15 to TRBJ1-2, with a weak D call TRBD1 (5 bases). The sample was peripheral blood. This receptor was obtained from a man aged 35 to 55 with acute or convalescent COVID-19. CDR3 sequence: CATSRVSGTGPRDGYTF. The CDR3 bases are TGTGCCACCAGCAGAGTTTCGGGTACAGGCCCTAGGGATGGCTACACCTTC. Using reference TRBV15 and TRBJ1-2 for the parts outside the CDR3, the full variable domain is DAMVIQNPRYQVTQFGKPVTLSCSQTLNHNVMYWYQQKSSQAPKLLFHYYDKDFNNEADTPDNFQSRRPNTSFCFLDIRSPGLGDTAMYLCATSRVSGTGPRDGYTFGSGTRLTVV.